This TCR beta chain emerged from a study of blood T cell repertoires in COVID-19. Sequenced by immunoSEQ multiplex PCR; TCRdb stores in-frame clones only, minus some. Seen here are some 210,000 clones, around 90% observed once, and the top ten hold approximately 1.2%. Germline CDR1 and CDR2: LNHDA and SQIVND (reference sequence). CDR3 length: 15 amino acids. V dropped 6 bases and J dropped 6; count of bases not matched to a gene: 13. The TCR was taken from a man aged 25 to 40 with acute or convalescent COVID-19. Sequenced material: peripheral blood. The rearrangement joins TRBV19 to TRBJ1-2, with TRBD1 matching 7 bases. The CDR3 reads CASSPTSGTANGYTF. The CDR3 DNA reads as TGTGCCAGTAGCCCCACCTCCGGGACAGCTAATGGCTACACCTTC. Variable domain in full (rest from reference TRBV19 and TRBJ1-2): DGGITQSPKYLFRKEGQNVTLSCEQNLNHDAMYWYRQDPGQGLRLIYYSQIVNDFQKGDIAEGYSVSREKKESFPLTVTSAQKNPTAFYLCASSPTSGTANGYTFGSGTRLTVV.